What follows are 14 T cell receptor beta chains derived from one specimen sequenced in a study of blood T cell repertoires in COVID-19. Profiling relied on immunoSEQ multiplex PCR, and the TCRdb table lists in-frame clones only, not all of them. The sample records about 40,000 clones, around 83% being singletons. Sequencing was carried out using peripheral blood. Receptors originate from a woman aged 55-69 years with acute or convalescent COVID-19.

The rearrangement uses TRBV7-9 and TRBJ2-1; 7 nucleotides match TRBD1. The CDR3 length is 14 residues. The germline V gene has CDR1 SEHNR and CDR2 FQNEAQ (reference sequence). With 5 bases clipped from V and 0 bases from J, the junction kept 1 base outside the gene matches. The CDR3 DNA sequence: TGTGCCAGCAGCCAGGGGGTCTCCTACAATGAGCAGTTCTTC. Translated: CASSQGVSYNEQFF.

The rearrangement joins TRBV7-7 to TRBJ1-6, with 7 bases fitting TRBD1. This CDR3 region has 19 residues. The V gene's germline CDR1 is SSHAT and CDR2 FNYEAQ (reference sequence). The chain's CDR3 is CARRKVKGQPDFNNSPLHF. The CDR3 nucleotides read TGTGCTAGAAGAAAGGTCAAGGGACAGCCAGACTTTAATAATTCACCCCTCCACTTT. The full variable domain, rest sourced from reference TRBV7-7 and TRBJ1-6, is GAGVSQSPRYKVTKRGQDVTLRCDPISSHATLYWYQQALGQGPEFLTYFNYEAQPDKSGLPSDRFSAERPEGSISTLTIQRTEQRDSAMYRCARRKVKGQPDFNNSPLHFGNGTRLTVT.

The sample holds one count of this clone. CDR3 amino acids: CASSSKATSGSRDEQFF. The CDR3 bases are TGTGCCAGCAGCTCAAAGGCGACTAGCGGGAGTCGGGATGAGCAGTTCTTC. This chain joins TRBV13 and TRBJ2-1; TRBD2 aligns across 12 bases. The CDR3 is made up of 17 amino acids. Germline V gene sequence: CDR1 PRHDT, CDR2 FYEKMQ (reference sequence). J gave up 8 bases and V 4 bases, and 12 bases lay outside the gene matches.

The V call is TRBV6-6, the J call TRBJ1-4; D is ambiguous. V lost 2 bases and J 5 bases, leaving 12 bases between the germline ends. The V gene's germline CDR1 is MNHNY and CDR2 SVGAGI (reference sequence). This CDR3 has 15 amino acids. CDR3 in DNA: TGTGCCAGCAGTTACGTGGGCAGGAGGAATGAAAAACTGTTTTTT. Encoded protein: CASSYVGRRNEKLFF.

The V call is TRBV30, the J call TRBJ2-7, with 7 bases aligning to TRBD2. The CDR3 covers 14 residues. Germline CDR1 and CDR2: GTSNPN and SVGIG (reference sequence). The CDR3 bases are TGTGCTTTGAAGGCGGGAGAGCTTTCGGGCGAGCAGTACTTC. It yields the protein CALKAGELSGEQYF.

V gene TRBV28 combines with J gene TRBJ2-7; TRBD1 matches at 8 bases. Trimming cost V 5 bases and J 0 bases; bases outside gene matches: 6. This CDR3 region has 15 residues. In germline, CDR1 is MDHEN, CDR2 SYDVKM. The DNA for the CDR3 is TGTGCCAGCAGTGGTGCAGGGGGCACCTCCTACGAGCAGTACTTC. It translates to CASSGAGGTSYEQYF.

The chain has TRBV7-3 and TRBJ2-1; TRBD2 aligns across 8 bases. Unmatched junction bases numbered 7, after V lost 0 bases and J lost 15 bases. The length of the CDR3 is 13 residues. Germline V gene lookup returns CDR1 SGHTA and CDR2 FQGTGA. CDR3 DNA sequence: TGTGCCAGCAGCTTAACCTCCACTAGCGGCGTGTTCTTC. Translation gives CASSLTSTSGVFF.

The chain combines TRBV6-1 with TRBJ1-1; D perhaps matches TRBD1 (5 bases). The CDR3 has 15 residues. The germline CDR1 and CDR2 sequences are MNHNS and SASEGT. Trimming took off 2 bases at V and 1 base at J, with 11 bases between the two ends. CDR3 coding DNA: TGTGCCAGCAGTGAATGGGGCAGAGCGAACACTGAAGCTTTCTTT. Its translation: CASSEWGRANTEAFF.

This chain links TRBV28 with TRBJ2-3; 7 bases are shared with TRBD2. From germline, CDR1 is MDHEN and CDR2 SYDVKM. V lost 2 bases to trimming and J lost 2 bases; unmatched junction nucleotides: 10. The CDR3 covers 17 residues. In DNA, the CDR3 is TGTGCCAGCAGTTTACGGGGGGTGCGGGGCCCCACAGATACGCAGTATTTT. As protein: CASSLRGVRGPTDTQYF.

CDR3 loop: CASSYWDRGFTGANVLTF. The CDR3 DNA is TGTGCCAGCAGTTATTGGGACAGGGGGTTCACTGGGGCCAACGTCCTGACTTTC. The chain uses TRBV6-2 or TRBV6-3 and TRBJ2-6; 11 positions agree with TRBD1. V lost 3 bases to trimming and J lost 2 bases; unmatched junction nucleotides: 6. The germline V gene has CDR1 MNHEY and CDR2 SVGEGT. CDR3 length: 18 residues.

The rearrangement joins TRBV2 to TRBJ2-5, with D possibly matching TRBD2 (5 bases). The CDR3 is 14 amino acids. V lost 4 bases and J 5 bases, leaving 14 bases between the germline ends. Germline V CDR1 and CDR2: SNHLY, FYNNEI. CDR3 sequence reads: CASSAGLPWETQYF. CDR3 DNA sequence: TGTGCCAGCAGTGCAGGACTCCCTTGGGAGACCCAGTACTTC.

The chain uses TRBV6-5 and TRBJ1-6, with 10 nucleotides matching TRBD1. Unmatched junction bases numbered 5, after V lost 6 bases and J lost 9 bases. The CDR3 loop spans 14 amino acids. The V gene's germline CDR1 is MNHEY and CDR2 SVGAGI. CDR3 in amino acids: CASSPGQGSSPLHF. The CDR3 nucleotides are TGTGCCAGCAGCCCGGGACAGGGGTCTTCACCCCTCCACTTT.

This sequence joins TRBV6-6 and TRBJ2-7; 9 bases match TRBD2. This CDR3 has 14 amino acids. V was clipped by 5 bases and J by 0 bases; unmatched bases: 2. The germline gives CDR1 MNHNY, CDR2 SVGAGI (reference sequence). In DNA, the CDR3 is TGTGCCAGCAGTAAACTAGCGGGCTCCTACGAGCAGTACTTC. Its translation is CASSKLAGSYEQYF.

The V gene is TRBV4-1, the J gene TRBJ2-2, with 7 bases lining up with TRBD1. V dropped 0 bases and J dropped 3; count of bases not matched to a gene: 10. The germline V gene has CDR1 MGHRA and CDR2 YSYEKL. The CDR3 is 18 residues long. The CDR3 is CASSQDLGGPEDTGELFF. CDR3 nucleotide sequence: TGCGCCAGCAGCCAAGATCTAGGGGGCCCTGAGGACACCGGGGAGCTGTTTTTT.